This passage covers 30 T cell receptor beta chains from one sample sequenced in a study of cytomegalovirus exposure and HLA in healthy donors. Sequenced by immunoSEQ multiplex PCR; TCRdb stores in-frame clones only, minus some. The data contain roughly 150,000 clones, 95% to 97% of them singletons. Sequencing was carried out using PBMCs. These receptor sequences come from a woman aged 18-30 years in good health and CMV-seronegative.

The gene calls are TRBV6-5 and TRBJ1-5, with unresolved D. CDR1 and CDR2 from the germline V gene are MNHEY and SVGAGI. The CDR3 extends over 14 amino acids. V gave up 5 bases and J gave up 3 bases, with 11 bases separating them. The DNA of the CDR3 is TGTGCCAGCAGTCGCGAGAAAGCCAATCAGCCCCAGCATTTT. Its translation is CASSREKANQPQHF.

The chain carries TRBV5-8 and TRBJ1-1, with 7 bases that match TRBD1. Germline-derived CDR1 and CDR2 are SGHTS and YDEGEE. The ends lost 4 bases at V and 4 bases at J; junction bases unmatched: 13. The CDR3 is 16 residues long. In nucleotides, the CDR3 is TGTGCCAGCAGCCCGATCCGACAGGGCCCGGCCACTGAAGCTTTCTTT. Amino acids: CASSPIRQGPATEAFF.

V gene TRBV15 combines with J gene TRBJ2-3; TRBD2 matches 7 bases. The CDR3 totals 16 residues. After removal of 2 bases from V and 2 bases from J, the junction contained 7 bases not matched to a gene. Germline values: CDR1 LNHNV, CDR2 YYDKDF (reference sequence). Here the CDR3 reads CATSRIAGLNTDTQYF. CDR3 nucleotide sequence: TGTGCCACCAGCAGAATAGCGGGTTTAAACACAGATACGCAGTATTTT.

This chain links TRBV4-3 with TRBJ2-7, with 7 bases matching TRBD2. The germline V gene encodes CDR1 LGHNA and CDR2 YSLEER. The V gene end was trimmed by 4 bases and the J gene end by 7 bases; junction bases not matched to a gene: 7. The CDR3 has 13 residues. The CDR3 nucleotides read TGCGCCAGCAGCCCCAGCGGGGTGGGTGAGCAGTACTTC. Encoded protein: CASSPSGVGEQYF.

V gene TRBV5-1 combines with J gene TRBJ2-1; D perhaps matches TRBD1 (6 bases). With 1 base removed from V and 3 bases from J, the gap between germline ends came to 17 bases. The CDR3 has 17 residues. Germline V gives CDR1 SGHRS, CDR2 YFSETQ. The CDR3 is CASSLTRNRVGYNEQFF. The CDR3 DNA reads TGCGCCAGCAGCTTGACGCGAAACAGGGTGGGCTACAATGAGCAGTTCTTC. Based on the CDR3 plus reference TRBV5-1 and TRBJ2-1, the full variable domain is KAGVTQTPRYLIKTRGQQVTLSCSPISGHRSVSWYQQTPGQGLQFLFEYFSETQRNKGNFPGRFSGRQFSNSRSEMNVSTLELGDSALYLCASSLTRNRVGYNEQFFGPGTRLTVL.

The CDR3, as DNA: TGTGCCAGCAGCCGGAGGGTAGCGGGTAGCACAGATACGCAGTATTTT. It encodes CASSRRVAGSTDTQYF. The chain employs TRBV13 and TRBJ2-3, with TRBD2 identical over 7 bases. Trimming removed 5 bases from V and 0 bases from J; junction bases left unmatched: 8. The CDR3 extends over 16 amino acids. Germline values: CDR1 PRHDT, CDR2 FYEKMQ (reference sequence). Full variable domain (rest looked up from reference TRBV13 and TRBJ2-3): AAGVIQSPRHLIKEKRETATLKCYPIPRHDTVYWYQQGPGQDPQFLISFYEKMQSDKGSIPDRFSAQQFSDYHSELNMSSLELGDSALYFCASSRRVAGSTDTQYFGPGTRLTVL.

This rearrangement joins TRBV4-3 to TRBJ2-7; 9 nucleotides line up with TRBD1. This CDR3 contains 15 residues. CDR1 is LGHNA and CDR2 is YSLEER in the germline V gene. V dropped 4 bases and J dropped 5; count of bases not matched to a gene: 9. The CDR3 here is CASSRIQGALHEQYF. CDR3 nucleotide sequence: TGCGCCAGCAGCCGCATACAGGGGGCGCTTCACGAGCAGTACTTC.

The rearrangement uses TRBV5-1 and TRBJ2-7, with a tentative D call TRBD1 (6 bases). The V gene's germline CDR1 is SGHRS and CDR2 YFSETQ. V was clipped by 8 bases and J by 4 bases, with 16 bases between them. The CDR3 spans 13 residues. This chain's CDR3 is CASVQGTRYEQYF. CDR3 in DNA: TGCGCCAGTGTACAGGGTACGCGGTACGAGCAGTACTTC.

The V call is TRBV19, the J call TRBJ2-2; 7 nucleotides align to TRBD1. V shed 7 bases and J 3 bases; nucleotides not matched to a gene: 5. Germline lookup yields CDR1 LNHDA and CDR2 SQIVND (reference sequence). The CDR3 is 14 amino acids. The CDR3 bases are TGTGCCAGTAACCCCGGGACAGACACCGGGGAGCTGTTTTTT. Its translation: CASNPGTDTGELFF.

The chain is built from TRBV4-1 and TRBJ1-5; perhaps TRBD1 as D (6 bases). The CDR3 totals 15 residues. Between the trimmed V and J ends, which lost 4 bases and 4 bases, there was a span of 14 bases. Germline assignment: CDR1 MGHRA and CDR2 YSYEKL. CDR3 amino acids: CASSPLQGRNQPQHF. The DNA for the CDR3 is TGCGCCAGCAGCCCCCTACAGGGCAGGAATCAGCCCCAGCATTTT.

DNA for the CDR3: TGTGCCAGCAGAACATCTAGCGGTCCTTGGAGCACCGGGGAGCTGTTTTTT. This codes for CASRTSSGPWSTGELFF. The chain has TRBV7-9 and TRBJ2-2; 7 bases are a match to TRBD2. The J segment lost 4 bases and the V segment lost 6 bases, leaving 14 bases of the junction unmatched. This CDR3 has 17 amino acids. Germline V CDR1 and CDR2: SEHNR, FQNEAQ (reference sequence).

The rearrangement joins TRBV5-1 to TRBJ1-1; TRBD1 matches at 9 bases. CDR1 and CDR2 (germline): SGHRS, YFSETQ. The ends lost 7 bases at V and 4 bases at J; junction bases unmatched: 8. The CDR3 spans 14 residues. The CDR3 loop reads CASAGGTGRTEAFF. For the CDR3, the DNA is TGCGCCAGCGCCGGAGGGACAGGGCGCACTGAAGCTTTCTTT.

This chain links TRBV9 with TRBJ1-4; possible D gene TRBD1, 6 bases. Trimming shortened V by 0 bases and J by 7 bases, and 10 bases separated the two germline ends. Per the germline V gene, CDR1 is SGDLS and CDR2 is YYNGEE. This CDR3 has 14 residues. Here the CDR3 DNA reads TGTGCCAGCAGCGTAGGAGGGGGTGGTGAAAAACTGTTTTTT. Its protein is CASSVGGGGEKLFF.

The genes are TRBV7-6 and TRBJ2-4; 10 bases agree with TRBD1. Germline assignment: CDR1 SGHVS and CDR2 FNYEAQ. Unmatched junction bases numbered 0, after V lost 3 bases and J lost 1 base. The CDR3 length is 15 residues. CDR3 protein: CASSLGQGAKNIQYF. In DNA, the CDR3 is TGTGCCAGCAGCTTGGGACAGGGGGCCAAAAACATTCAGTACTTC.

The chain has TRBV12-5 and TRBJ2-5; a possible D gene is TRBD1 (5 bases). From germline, CDR1 is LGHNT and CDR2 FRNRAP. There are 13 residues in the CDR3. The V and J ends lost 6 bases and 2 bases respectively, with 10 bases between them. The CDR3 loop is CASGRQIQETQYF. For the CDR3, the DNA is TGTGCTAGTGGGCGACAGATTCAAGAGACCCAGTACTTC.

The chain uses TRBV9 and TRBJ2-7, with 7 nucleotides matching TRBD1. Germline trimming cut 3 bases from V and 3 bases from J; bases unmatched to any gene: 12. The CDR3 totals 16 residues. Germline CDR1 is SGDLS and CDR2 is YYNGEE. The CDR3 coding sequence is TGTGCCAGCAGCGCCTATCCTACTCAGGGGGTCTACGAGCAGTACTTC. This encodes CASSAYPTQGVYEQYF.

V is TRBV27 and J is TRBJ1-1, with a possible D match to TRBD1 (6 bases). V gave up 8 bases and J gave up 5 bases, with 24 bases separating them. The CDR3 spans 16 residues. Germline values: CDR1 MNHEY, CDR2 SMNVEV (reference sequence). The CDR3, as DNA: TGTGCCAGCGCGGAAGACAGGCACCTTTGGGAGACTGAAGCTTTCTTT. Its protein product is CASAEDRHLWETEAFF.

The chain combines TRBV14 with TRBJ2-1; 9 bases align to TRBD1. The CDR3 loop spans 14 amino acids. Germline V lookup: CDR1 SGHDN, CDR2 FVKESK. V was clipped by 4 bases and J by 4 bases; unmatched bases: 2. The CDR3 reads CASSRGQGYNEQFF. In DNA form, the CDR3 reads TGTGCCAGCAGCCGGGGACAGGGATACAATGAGCAGTTCTTC.

This rearrangement joins TRBV9 to TRBJ2-5; no reliable D call. This CDR3 spans 13 amino acids. Trimming pared 4 bases from V and 3 bases from J, leaving 10 bases between. Germline V gene lookup returns CDR1 SGDLS and CDR2 YYNGEE. This chain's CDR3 is CASSTSPEETQYF. The CDR3 DNA is TGTGCCAGCAGCACCTCGCCGGAAGAGACCCAGTACTTC.

The J gene is TRBJ2-3, the V gene TRBV7-9, with 8 positions matching TRBD2. CDR1 is SEHNR, CDR2 FQNEAQ, per germline (reference sequence). The CDR3 totals 15 residues. The V gene end was trimmed by 2 bases and the J gene end by 0 bases; junction bases not matched to a gene: 1. The CDR3 coding sequence is TGTGCCAGCAGCTTAACGGGGGGGAGCACAGATACGCAGTATTTT. This sequence encodes CASSLTGGSTDTQYF.

V is TRBV9 and J is TRBJ2-6; no clear D gene. The ends were cut back, 0 bases at V and 0 bases at J, with 10 bases in the middle. Germline values: CDR1 SGDLS, CDR2 YYNGEE. The CDR3 loop spans 17 amino acids. CDR3 loop: CASSVVAGPSGANVLTF. In DNA form, the CDR3 reads TGTGCCAGCAGCGTAGTTGCAGGTCCCTCTGGGGCCAACGTCCTGACTTTC.

CDR3 amino acids: CASSLGQGLDTQYF. The CDR3, as DNA: TGTGCCAGCAGCTTGGGACAGGGTTTGGATACGCAGTATTTT. The gene calls are TRBV5-4 and TRBJ2-3; 7 positions agree with TRBD1. The CDR3 contains 14 residues. Germline trimming cut 0 bases from V and 6 bases from J; bases unmatched to any gene: 4. Germline lookup yields CDR1 SGHNT and CDR2 YYREEE (reference sequence).

The chain couples TRBV6-5 to TRBJ2-7; 8 bases agree with TRBD2. The CDR3 length is 14 residues. The V and J ends lost 5 bases and 6 bases, in that order; junction bases with no gene match: 9. In germline, CDR1 is MNHEY, CDR2 SVGAGI. The CDR3: CASSEGLEVREQYF. DNA for the CDR3: TGTGCCAGCAGTGAGGGACTAGAAGTCCGCGAGCAGTACTTC.

CDR3 nucleotides: TGTGCCAGTAGTATGGGACACGGAGTCTATGGCTACACCTTC. Encoded protein: CASSMGHGVYGYTF. The V gene is TRBV19, the J gene TRBJ1-2, with TRBD1 as a possible D gene (6 bases). Germline CDR1 and CDR2: LNHDA and SQIVND (reference sequence). V gave up 3 bases and J gave up 4 bases, with 12 bases separating them. CDR3 length equals 14 residues.

The chain has TRBV5-4 and TRBJ2-3; possible D gene TRBD2, 5 bases. The CDR3 sequence is 14 residues long. Trimming shortened V by 2 bases and J by 3 bases, and 10 bases separated the two germline ends. Germline V gene data show CDR1 as SGHNT and CDR2 as YYREEE (reference sequence). The CDR3 sequence is CASSFVSGTDTQYF. The DNA for the CDR3 is TGTGCCAGCAGCTTTGTATCGGGGACAGATACGCAGTATTTT.

The V and J genes are TRBV6-1 and TRBJ2-5; TRBD1 matches at 9 bases. The CDR3 has 18 residues. After removal of 3 bases from V and 4 bases from J, the junction contained 15 bases not matched to a gene. Germline V CDR1 and CDR2: MNHNS, SASEGT. CDR3 protein: CASSDPPTRQGVGETQYF. The CDR3 bases are TGTGCCAGCAGTGACCCGCCGACTAGACAGGGGGTGGGAGAGACCCAGTACTTC.

The chain joins TRBV4-2 to TRBJ2-3; D perhaps matches TRBD2 (5 bases). The CDR3 covers 14 residues. CDR1 and CDR2 (germline): LGHNA, YNFKEQ. The V and J ends lost 4 bases and 6 bases respectively, with 14 bases between them. CDR3: CASSLTPGMDTQYF. CDR3 sequence (DNA): TGTGCCAGCAGCCTCACCCCCGGGATGGATACGCAGTATTTT.

The J gene is TRBJ1-2, the V gene TRBV19, with TRBD1 as a possible D gene (6 bases). Trimming removed 3 bases at V and 0 bases at J, with 23 bases between. The CDR3 is 19 residues long. Per germline, CDR1 LNHDA and CDR2 SQIVND (reference sequence). The DNA for the CDR3 is TGTGCCAGTAGTATCCGGGTGGGGGCCTCGACTCTTTCTAACTATGGCTACACCTTC. Amino acid sequence: CASSIRVGASTLSNYGYTF.

J is TRBJ2-7 and V is TRBV7-9, with D unclear. CDR1 and CDR2 (germline): SEHNR, FQNEAQ (reference sequence). Trimming shortened V by 2 bases and J by 5 bases, and 7 bases separated the two germline ends. CDR3 length: 12 residues. The CDR3 spells CASSLRVNEQYF. CDR3 bases: TGTGCCAGCAGCTTACGGGTCAACGAGCAGTACTTC.

This clone was picked up a small number of times. The chain is built from TRBV7-6 and TRBJ1-2; unclear D gene. Germline V gives CDR1 SGHVS, CDR2 FNYEAQ. This CDR3 has 13 residues. Trimming left V 4 bases short and J 5 bases short, with 11 bases between. The CDR3 loop reads CASSSEGTYGYTF. The CDR3 DNA is TGTGCCAGCAGCTCCGAGGGAACTTATGGCTACACCTTC.